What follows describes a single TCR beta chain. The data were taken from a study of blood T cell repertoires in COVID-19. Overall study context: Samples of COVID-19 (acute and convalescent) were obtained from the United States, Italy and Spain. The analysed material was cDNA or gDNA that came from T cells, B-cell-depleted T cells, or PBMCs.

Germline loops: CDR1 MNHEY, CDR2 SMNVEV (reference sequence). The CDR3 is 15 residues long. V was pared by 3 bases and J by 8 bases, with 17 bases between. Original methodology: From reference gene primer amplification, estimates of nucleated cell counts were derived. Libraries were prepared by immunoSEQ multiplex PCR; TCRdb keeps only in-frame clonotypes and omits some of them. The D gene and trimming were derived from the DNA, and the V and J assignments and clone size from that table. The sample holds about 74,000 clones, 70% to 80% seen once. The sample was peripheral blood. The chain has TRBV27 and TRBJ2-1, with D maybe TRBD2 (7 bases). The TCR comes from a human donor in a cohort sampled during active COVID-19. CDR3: CASSLWAGAQDEQFF. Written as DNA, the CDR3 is TGTGCCAGCAGTTTGTGGGCGGGGGCGCAGGATGAGCAGTTCTTC.